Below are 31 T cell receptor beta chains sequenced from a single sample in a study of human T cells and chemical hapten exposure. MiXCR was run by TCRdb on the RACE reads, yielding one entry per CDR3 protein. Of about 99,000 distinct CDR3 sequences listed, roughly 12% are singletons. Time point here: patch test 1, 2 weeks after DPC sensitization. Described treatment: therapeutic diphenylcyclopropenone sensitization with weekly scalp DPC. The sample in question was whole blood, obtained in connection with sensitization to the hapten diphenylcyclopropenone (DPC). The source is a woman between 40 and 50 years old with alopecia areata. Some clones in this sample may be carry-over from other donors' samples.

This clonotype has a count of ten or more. CDR3: CASSLTRTVYGYTF. The CDR3 DNA reads TGTGCCAGCAGTTTAACGCGGACAGTCTATGGCTACACCTTC. The rearrangement links TRBV12-3 or TRBV12-4 to TRBJ1-2; possibly TRBD1 for D (6 bases). This CDR3 is 14 amino acids long. The ends were cut back, 2 bases at V and 4 bases at J, with 11 bases in the middle.

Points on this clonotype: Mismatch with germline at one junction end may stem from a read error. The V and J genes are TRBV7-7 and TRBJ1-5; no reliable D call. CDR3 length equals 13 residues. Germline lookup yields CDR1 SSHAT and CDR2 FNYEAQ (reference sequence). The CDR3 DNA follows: TGTGCTAGCAGCTTACAGCAAGATCAGCCCCAGCATTTT. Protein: CASSLQQDQPQHF. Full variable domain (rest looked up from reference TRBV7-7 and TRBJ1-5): GAGVSQSPRYKVTKRGQDVTLRCDPISSHATLYWYQQALGQGPEFLTYFNYEAQPDKSGLPSDRFSAERPEGSISTLTIQRTEQRDSAMYRCASSLQQDQPQHFGDGTRLSIL.

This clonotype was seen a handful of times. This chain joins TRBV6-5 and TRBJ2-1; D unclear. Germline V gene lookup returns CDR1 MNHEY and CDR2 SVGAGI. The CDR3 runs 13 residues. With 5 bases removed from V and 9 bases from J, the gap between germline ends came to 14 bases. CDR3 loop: CASSASPMGEQFF. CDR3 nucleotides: TGTGCCAGCAGTGCCTCCCCGATGGGTGAGCAGTTCTTC.

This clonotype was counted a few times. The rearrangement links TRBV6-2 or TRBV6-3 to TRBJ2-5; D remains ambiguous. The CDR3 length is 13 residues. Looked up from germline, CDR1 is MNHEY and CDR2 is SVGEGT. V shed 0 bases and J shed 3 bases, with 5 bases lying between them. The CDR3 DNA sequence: TGTGCCAGCAGTTACTCCGCGGAAGAGACCCAGTACTTC. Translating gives CASSYSAEETQYF.

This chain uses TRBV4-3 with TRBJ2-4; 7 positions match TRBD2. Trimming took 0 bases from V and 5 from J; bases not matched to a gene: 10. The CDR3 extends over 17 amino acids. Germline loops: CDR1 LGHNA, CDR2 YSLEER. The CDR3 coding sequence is TGCGCCAGCAGCCAAGATGGGGGAGGGGCCGGGGAAAACATTCAGTACTTC. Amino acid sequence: CASSQDGGGAGENIQYF.

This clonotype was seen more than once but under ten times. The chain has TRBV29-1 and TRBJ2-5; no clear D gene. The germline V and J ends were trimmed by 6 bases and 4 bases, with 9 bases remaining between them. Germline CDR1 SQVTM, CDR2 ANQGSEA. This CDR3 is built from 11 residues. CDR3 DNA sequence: TGCAGCGTCCTCCCTGGAGAGACCCAGTACTTC. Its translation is CSVLPGETQYF.

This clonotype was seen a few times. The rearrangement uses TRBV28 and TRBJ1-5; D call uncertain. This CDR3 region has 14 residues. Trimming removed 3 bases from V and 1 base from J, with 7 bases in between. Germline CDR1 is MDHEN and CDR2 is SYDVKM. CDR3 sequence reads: CASSLGGSNQPQHF. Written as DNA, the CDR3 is TGTGCCAGCAGTTTGGGCGGAAGCAATCAGCCCCAGCATTTT.

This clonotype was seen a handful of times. The CDR3: CASSDSTAGNTIYF. The CDR3, as DNA: TGTGCCAGCAGTGACAGCACGGCTGGAAACACCATATATTTT. The chain employs TRBV7-2 and TRBJ1-3; D perhaps matches TRBD1 (5 bases). The germline V gene encodes CDR1 SGHTA and CDR2 FQGNSA. The CDR3 covers 14 residues. The ends were cut back, 6 bases at V and 2 bases at J, with 11 bases in the middle. Together with reference TRBV7-2 and TRBJ1-3, the CDR3 gives the full variable domain: GAGVSQSPSNKVTEKGKDVELRCDPISGHTALYWYRQSLGQGLEFLIYFQGNSAPDKSGLPSDRFSAERTGGSVSTLTIQRTQQEDSAVYLCASSDSTAGNTIYFGEGSWLTVV.

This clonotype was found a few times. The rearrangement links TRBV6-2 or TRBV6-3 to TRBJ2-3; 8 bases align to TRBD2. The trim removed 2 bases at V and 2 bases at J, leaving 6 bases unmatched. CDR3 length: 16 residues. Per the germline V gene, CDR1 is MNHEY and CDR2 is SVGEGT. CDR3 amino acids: CASSYRASGHTDTQYF. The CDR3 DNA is TGTGCCAGCAGTTACAGGGCTAGCGGGCACACAGATACGCAGTATTTT.

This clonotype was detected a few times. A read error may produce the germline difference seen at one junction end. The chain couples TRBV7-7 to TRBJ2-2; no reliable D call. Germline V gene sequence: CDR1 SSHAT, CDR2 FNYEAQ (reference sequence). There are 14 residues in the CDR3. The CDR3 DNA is TGTGCTAGCAGCGACACCCCGGGCACCGGGGAGCTGTTTTTT. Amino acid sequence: CASSDTPGTGELFF.

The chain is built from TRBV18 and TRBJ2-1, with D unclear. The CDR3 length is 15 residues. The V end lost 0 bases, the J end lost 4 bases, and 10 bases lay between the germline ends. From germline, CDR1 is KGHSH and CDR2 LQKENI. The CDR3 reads CASSPPEPPYNEQFF. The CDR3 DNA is TGTGCCAGCTCACCACCGGAACCACCTTACAATGAGCAGTTCTTC.

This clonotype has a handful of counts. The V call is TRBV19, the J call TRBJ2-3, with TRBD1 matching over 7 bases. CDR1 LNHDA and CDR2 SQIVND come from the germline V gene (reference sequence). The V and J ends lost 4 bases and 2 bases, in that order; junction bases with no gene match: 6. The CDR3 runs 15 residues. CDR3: CASSKNRGPTDTQYF. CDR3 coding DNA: TGTGCCAGTAGTAAGAACAGGGGACCCACAGATACGCAGTATTTT.

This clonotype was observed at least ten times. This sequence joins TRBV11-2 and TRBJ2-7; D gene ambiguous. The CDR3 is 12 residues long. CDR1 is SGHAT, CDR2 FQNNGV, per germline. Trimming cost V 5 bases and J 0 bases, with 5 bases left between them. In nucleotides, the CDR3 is TGTGCCAGCAGCGGGCTCTCCTACGAGCAGTACTTC. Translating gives CASSGLSYEQYF.

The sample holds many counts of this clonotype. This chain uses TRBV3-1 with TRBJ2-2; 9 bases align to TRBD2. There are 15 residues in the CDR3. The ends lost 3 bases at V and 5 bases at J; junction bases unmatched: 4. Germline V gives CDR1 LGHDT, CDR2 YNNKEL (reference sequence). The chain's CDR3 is CASSQGSGRTGELFF. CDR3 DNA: TGTGCCAGCAGCCAGGGGAGCGGGAGGACCGGGGAGCTGTTTTTT.

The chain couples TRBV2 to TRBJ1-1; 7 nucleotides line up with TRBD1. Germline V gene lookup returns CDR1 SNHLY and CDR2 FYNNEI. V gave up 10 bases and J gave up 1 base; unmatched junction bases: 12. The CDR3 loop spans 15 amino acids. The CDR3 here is CATHRQGGSNTEAFF. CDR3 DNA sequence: TGTGCCACTCATAGACAGGGTGGGTCGAACACTGAAGCTTTCTTT.

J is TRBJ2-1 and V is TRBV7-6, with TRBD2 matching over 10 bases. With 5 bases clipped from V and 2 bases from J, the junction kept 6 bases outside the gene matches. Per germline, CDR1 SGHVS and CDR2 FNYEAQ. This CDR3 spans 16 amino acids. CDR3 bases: TGTGCCAGCAGCCCGATAAGCGGGAGGGCCTACAATGAGCAGTTCTTC. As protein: CASSPISGRAYNEQFF.

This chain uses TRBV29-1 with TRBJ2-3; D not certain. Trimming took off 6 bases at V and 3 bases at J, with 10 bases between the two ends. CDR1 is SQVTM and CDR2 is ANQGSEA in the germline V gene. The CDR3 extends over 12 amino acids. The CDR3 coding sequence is TGCAGCGTGCTGCACCAGACAGATACGCAGTATTTT. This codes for CSVLHQTDTQYF.

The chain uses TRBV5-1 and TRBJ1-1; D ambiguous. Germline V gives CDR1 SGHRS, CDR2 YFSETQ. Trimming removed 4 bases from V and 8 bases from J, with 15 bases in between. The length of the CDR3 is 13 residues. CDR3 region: CASSENTVREAFF. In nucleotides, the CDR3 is TGCGCCAGCAGCGAGAACACCGTTCGGGAAGCTTTCTTT.

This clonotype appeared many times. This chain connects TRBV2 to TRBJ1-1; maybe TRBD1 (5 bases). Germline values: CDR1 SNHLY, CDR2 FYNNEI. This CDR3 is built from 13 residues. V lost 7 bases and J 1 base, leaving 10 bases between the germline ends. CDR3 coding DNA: TGTGCCAGCAACCAAGACAGGAACACTGAAGCTTTCTTT. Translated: CASNQDRNTEAFF.

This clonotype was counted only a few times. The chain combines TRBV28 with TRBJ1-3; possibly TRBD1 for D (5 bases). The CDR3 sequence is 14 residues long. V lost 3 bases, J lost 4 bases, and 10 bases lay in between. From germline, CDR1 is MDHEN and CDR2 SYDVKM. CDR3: CASSLAGRGNTIYF. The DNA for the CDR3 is TGTGCCAGCAGTTTGGCAGGGAGAGGAAACACCATATATTTT.

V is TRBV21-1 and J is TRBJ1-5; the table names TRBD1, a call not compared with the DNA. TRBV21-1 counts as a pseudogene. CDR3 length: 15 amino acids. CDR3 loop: CASSAYRGQYQPQHF. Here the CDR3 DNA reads TGTGCCAGCAGCGCGTACAGGGGGCAGTATCAGCCCCAGCATTTT.

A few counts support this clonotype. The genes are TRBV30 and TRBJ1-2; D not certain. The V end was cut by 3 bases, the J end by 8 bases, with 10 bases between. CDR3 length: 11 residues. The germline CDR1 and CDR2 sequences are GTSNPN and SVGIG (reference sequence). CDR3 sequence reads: CAWSFRRGYTF. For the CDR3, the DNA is TGTGCCTGGAGCTTCAGGCGAGGCTACACCTTC.

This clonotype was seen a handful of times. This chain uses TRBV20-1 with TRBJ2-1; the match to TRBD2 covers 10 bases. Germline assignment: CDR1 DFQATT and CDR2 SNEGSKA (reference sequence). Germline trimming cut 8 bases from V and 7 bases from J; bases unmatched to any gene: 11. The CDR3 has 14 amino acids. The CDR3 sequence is CSPLLAGARNEQFF. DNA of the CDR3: TGCAGTCCCCTTCTAGCGGGAGCTCGTAATGAGCAGTTCTTC.

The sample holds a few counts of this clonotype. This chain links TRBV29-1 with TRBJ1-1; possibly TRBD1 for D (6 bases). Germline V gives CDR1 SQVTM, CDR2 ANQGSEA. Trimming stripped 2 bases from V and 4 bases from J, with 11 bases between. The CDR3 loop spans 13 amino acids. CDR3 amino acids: CSVERGGGTEAFF. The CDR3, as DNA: TGCAGCGTTGAACGAGGAGGGGGCACTGAAGCTTTCTTT.

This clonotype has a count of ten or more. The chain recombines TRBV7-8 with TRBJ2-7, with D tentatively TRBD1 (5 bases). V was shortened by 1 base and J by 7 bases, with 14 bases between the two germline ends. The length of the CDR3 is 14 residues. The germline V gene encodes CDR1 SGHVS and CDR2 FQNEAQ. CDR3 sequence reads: CASSLGQGKGEQYF. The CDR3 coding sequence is TGTGCCAGCAGCTTAGGGCAGGGAAAGGGAGAGCAGTACTTC.

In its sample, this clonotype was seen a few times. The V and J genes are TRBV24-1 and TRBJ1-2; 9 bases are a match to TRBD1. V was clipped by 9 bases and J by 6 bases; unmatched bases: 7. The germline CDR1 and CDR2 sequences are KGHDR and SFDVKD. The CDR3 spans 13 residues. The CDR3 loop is CATGPGTGNGYTF. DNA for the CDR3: TGTGCCACCGGTCCCGGGACAGGGAATGGCTACACCTTC.

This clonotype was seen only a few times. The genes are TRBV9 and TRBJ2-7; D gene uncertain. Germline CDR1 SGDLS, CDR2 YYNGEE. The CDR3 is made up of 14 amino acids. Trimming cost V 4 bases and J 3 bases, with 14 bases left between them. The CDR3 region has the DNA TGTGCCAGCAGCTCCGGCCTGCCCGACTACGAGCAGTACTTC. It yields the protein CASSSGLPDYEQYF.

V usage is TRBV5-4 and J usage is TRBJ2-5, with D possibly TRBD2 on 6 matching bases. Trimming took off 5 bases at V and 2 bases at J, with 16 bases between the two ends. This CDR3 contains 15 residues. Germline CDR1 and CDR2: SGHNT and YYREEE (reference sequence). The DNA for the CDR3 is TGTGCCAGCAGGGTCCGGGACTCGATTCAAGAGACCCAGTACTTC. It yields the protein CASRVRDSIQETQYF.

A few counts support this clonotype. CDR3 sequence: CASSYGASGTDTQYF. CDR3 coding DNA: TGTGCCAGCAGTTACGGGGCTAGCGGAACAGATACGCAGTATTTT. This chain connects TRBV6-2 or TRBV6-3 to TRBJ2-3; 7 nucleotides line up with TRBD2. The CDR3 sequence is 15 residues long. The junction had 5 bases not matched to a gene; V was cut back by 2 bases and J by 3 bases. Germline CDR1 reads MNHEY; CDR2 reads SVGEGT.

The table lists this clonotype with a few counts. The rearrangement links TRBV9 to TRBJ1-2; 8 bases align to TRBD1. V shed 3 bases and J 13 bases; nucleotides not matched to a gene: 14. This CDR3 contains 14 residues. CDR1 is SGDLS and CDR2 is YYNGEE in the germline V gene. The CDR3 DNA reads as TGTGCCAGCAGCGGAGACAGGGGATCTGCGAGTGGCACCTTC. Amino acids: CASSGDRGSASGTF.

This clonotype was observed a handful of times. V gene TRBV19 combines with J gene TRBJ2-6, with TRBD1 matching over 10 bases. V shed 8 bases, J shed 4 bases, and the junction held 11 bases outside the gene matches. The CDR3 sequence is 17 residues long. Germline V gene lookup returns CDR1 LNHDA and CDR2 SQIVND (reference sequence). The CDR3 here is CASHPGTGDPGANVLTF. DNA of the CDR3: TGTGCCAGTCATCCTGGGACAGGGGACCCCGGGGCCAACGTCCTGACTTTC.